The count of the clone carrying this TCR beta chain is one. The V end lost 5 bases, the J end lost 1 base, and 12 bases lay between the germline ends. Germline CDR1 SGHTA, CDR2 FQGNSA. CDR3 length equals 15 residues. The sample originates from a study of blood T cell repertoires in COVID-19. Study in general: The study drew acute and convalescent COVID-19 samples from the United States, Italy and Spain. T cells, B-cell-depleted T cells, or PBMCs provided the cDNA or gDNA that served as material.

As handled by the study authors: The authors estimated nucleated cell counts from reference gene primer amplification. Only in-frame clones appear in the TCRdb table, and some are missing; sequencing was by immunoSEQ multiplex PCR. For V, J and clone size, that table is used; D and trimming come from the DNA. The repertoire holds over 45,000 clones, with around 80% as singletons. The clonotype originates from a human donor in a cohort sampled during active COVID-19. The rearrangement joins TRBV7-2 to TRBJ1-3; maybe TRBD1 (6 bases). Sequenced input: peripheral blood. This chain's CDR3 is CASSADGQSGNTIYF. DNA for the CDR3: TGTGCCAGCAGCGCCGACGGACAGTCTGGAAACACCATATATTTT.